This entry lists 23 T cell receptor beta chains sequenced from one sample in a study of response to subunit inactivated influenza vaccine. Using its own MiXCR run on the RT-PCR reads, TCRdb lists one record per CDR3 protein. The table records over 650,000 distinct CDR3 sequences, roughly 18% of them present only once. The input for sequencing was PBMCs from blood, taken roughly 5 days after vaccination. The receptors here all came from a man aged 50 to 60 who received an inactivated influenza vaccine.

This clonotype was detected a few times. J is TRBJ2-1 and V is TRBV20-1; 7 bases are shared with TRBD1. V was pared by 6 bases and J by 4 bases, with 9 bases of the junction left unmatched. CDR1 is DFQATT and CDR2 is SNEGSKA in the germline V gene (reference sequence). The CDR3 is 14 residues long. DNA of the CDR3: TGCAGTGCCACCGGGACAGAGAGATACAATGAGCAGTTCTTC. Its protein product is CSATGTERYNEQFF.

This clonotype was counted between two and nine times. The CDR3: CASSQSTSGTSTDTQYF. CDR3 DNA: TGCGCCAGCAGCCAAAGTACTAGCGGGACTAGCACAGATACGCAGTATTTT. The chain recombines TRBV4-3 with TRBJ2-3; TRBD2 matches at 10 bases. The CDR3 runs to 17 residues. Germline loops: CDR1 LGHNA, CDR2 YSLEER. V lost 2 bases and J lost 0; bases outside the gene matches: 5.

This clonotype has a handful of counts. The chain combines TRBV10-3 with TRBJ2-2, with D perhaps given as TRBD1 or TRBD2 (5 bases each). The CDR3 has 14 amino acids. The germline V gene has CDR1 ENHRY and CDR2 SYGVKD. Between the trimmed V and J ends, which lost 8 bases and 4 bases, there was a span of 14 bases. DNA for the CDR3: TGTGCCATCGGGGACCCGGCGGGCACCGGGGAGCTGTTTTTT. As protein: CAIGDPAGTGELFF.

There are a few counts of this clonotype. The rearrangement links TRBV20-1 to TRBJ2-7; the D gene is possibly TRBD1 (5 bases). The V end was cut by 4 bases, the J end by 3 bases, with 7 bases between. Germline V gene data show CDR1 as DFQATT and CDR2 as SNEGSKA (reference sequence). The CDR3 is 11 residues long. The CDR3 protein is CSATRVYEQYF. CDR3 nucleotides: TGCAGTGCTACCAGGGTCTACGAGCAGTACTTC.

For the CDR3, the DNA is TGTGCCAGCAGCCCTCTCCTAGGGGAGGGGGCGACTGGGGCCAACGTCCTGACTTTC. It translates to CASSPLLGEGATGANVLTF. The chain links TRBV3-1 to TRBJ2-6, with D perhaps TRBD1 or TRBD2 (7 bases each). V was pared by 4 bases and J by 2 bases, with 21 bases between. Per germline, CDR1 LGHDT and CDR2 YNNKEL (reference sequence). The CDR3 consists of 19 residues.

This clonotype was counted between two and nine times. This chain joins TRBV20-1 and TRBJ1-5; D remains ambiguous. In germline, CDR1 is DFQATT, CDR2 SNEGSKA (reference sequence). The CDR3 is 14 residues long. V was clipped by 0 bases and J by 7 bases, with 13 bases between them. The CDR3 loop is CSARDRSVRQPQHF. Here the CDR3 DNA reads TGCAGTGCTAGAGATCGGAGTGTAAGGCAGCCCCAGCATTTT.

This clonotype was counted a few times. The J gene is TRBJ2-5, the V gene TRBV12-3 or TRBV12-4; TRBD1 matches at 11 bases. After removal of 4 bases from V and 13 bases from J, the junction contained 14 bases not matched to a gene. The CDR3 is made up of 15 amino acids. The CDR3 DNA reads as TGTGCCAGCAGTTCGCTCCGGGACAGGGGGTCACCCAGGTACTTC. Its protein product is CASSSLRDRGSPRYF.

The V call is TRBV28, the J call TRBJ2-5, with unresolved D. Germline lookup yields CDR1 MDHEN and CDR2 SYDVKM. The CDR3 runs 11 residues. Trimming shortened V by 8 bases and J by 5 bases, and 9 bases separated the two germline ends. CDR3 DNA: TGTGCCAGCTGCAGTCTGGAGACCCAGTACTTC. Translation gives CASCSLETQYF.

V and J are TRBV12-3 or TRBV12-4 and TRBJ2-1, with TRBD2 identical over 7 bases. CDR3 size: 15 residues. The V and J ends lost 7 bases and 2 bases, in that order; junction bases with no gene match: 8. The CDR3 region has the DNA TGTGCCAGCAACGAAGCGGGGTCTGCCTACAATGAGCAGTTCTTC. Its protein is CASNEAGSAYNEQFF.

V is TRBV6-1 and J is TRBJ1-3, with 8 bases fitting TRBD1. Germline assignment: CDR1 MNHNS and CDR2 SASEGT. The CDR3 has 18 residues. Unmatched junction bases numbered 14, after V lost 6 bases and J lost 1 base. The CDR3 region is CASRPGQGKSLSGNTIYF. The CDR3, as DNA: TGTGCCAGCAGACCCGGACAGGGCAAGAGCCTGTCTGGAAACACCATATATTTT.

The chain employs TRBV7-2 and TRBJ2-7; 10 nucleotides line up with TRBD2. Trimming cost V 6 bases and J 4 bases; bases outside gene matches: 9. The CDR3 spans 15 residues. The germline V gene has CDR1 SGHTA and CDR2 FQGNSA. The CDR3 sequence is CASSPSGSRRYEQYF. CDR3 bases: TGTGCCAGCAGTCCTAGCGGGAGCCGTCGGTACGAGCAGTACTTC.

This clonotype was seen a few times. This chain uses TRBV11-2 with TRBJ2-3; possibly TRBD1 for D (7 bases). The CDR3 is 14 amino acids. Germline V gene lookup returns CDR1 SGHAT and CDR2 FQNNGV. Trimming took off 5 bases at V and 4 bases at J, with 13 bases between the two ends. The CDR3 spells CASSLSRGADTQYF. CDR3 nucleotide sequence: TGTGCCAGCAGCCTGAGCAGGGGGGCAGATACGCAGTATTTT.

This clonotype was seen more than once but under ten times. The chain couples TRBV2 to TRBJ2-5; a possible D gene is TRBD1 (7 bases). Germline V gene lookup returns CDR1 SNHLY and CDR2 FYNNEI. The CDR3 extends over 16 amino acids. Deletions cut 5 bases from V and 9 bases from J, with 25 bases between. In DNA form, the CDR3 reads TGTGCCAGCAGTCAAGATGGACAGGCAAAGAGGGGGGCCCAGTACTTC. Translated: CASSQDGQAKRGAQYF.

This clonotype appeared a few times. The chain joins TRBV20-1 to TRBJ1-4; no reliable D call. V dropped 1 base and J dropped 5 bases, with 11 bases sitting between them. Germline V gene lookup returns CDR1 DFQATT and CDR2 SNEGSKA (reference sequence). The CDR3 loop spans 14 amino acids. The CDR3 bases are TGCAGTGCTAGAGGACGTCAGGCGAATGAAAAACTGTTTTTT. It codes for CSARGRQANEKLFF.

The genes are TRBV7-2 and TRBJ2-4; D gene uncertain. The CDR3 loop spans 11 amino acids. In germline, CDR1 is SGHTA, CDR2 FQGNSA. With 3 bases removed from V and 10 bases from J, the gap between germline ends came to 7 bases. CDR3 bases: TGTGCCAGCAGCTTCCTTAGGATTCAGTACTTC. It yields the protein CASSFLRIQYF.

V is TRBV7-8 and J is TRBJ2-6, with 7 bases aligning to TRBD1. Trimming removed 4 bases from V and 8 bases from J; junction bases left unmatched: 8. The CDR3 covers 15 residues. Germline values: CDR1 SGHVS, CDR2 FQNEAQ. The CDR3 bases are TGTGCCAGCAGCTACGGACAGGCCGTAACCAACGTCCTGACTTTC. This gives the protein CASSYGQAVTNVLTF.

This clonotype was counted between two and nine times. The V call is TRBV20-1, the J call TRBJ2-6; a possible D gene is TRBD1 (5 bases). Trimming removed 1 base at V and 0 bases at J, with 7 bases between. Germline-derived CDR1 and CDR2 are DFQATT and SNEGSKA (reference sequence). The CDR3 covers 15 residues. CDR3 sequence reads: CSARVRDSGANVLTF. In DNA form, the CDR3 reads TGCAGTGCTAGAGTCAGGGACTCTGGGGCCAACGTCCTGACTTTC.

V is TRBV5-1 and J is TRBJ2-1; D unresolved. This CDR3 is 12 amino acids long. Germline-derived CDR1 and CDR2 are SGHRS and YFSETQ. The V gene lost 4 bases and the J gene lost 8 bases, with 10 bases spanning the gap. The CDR3: CASSPARDEQFF. The CDR3 DNA reads as TGCGCCAGCAGCCCTGCCAGAGATGAGCAGTTCTTC.

The rearrangement links TRBV4-2 to TRBJ2-2; no clear D. With 1 base removed from V and 0 bases from J, the gap between germline ends came to 9 bases. The CDR3 sequence is 16 residues long. Germline-derived CDR1 and CDR2 are LGHNA and YNFKEQ. CDR3 region: CASSQALAANTGELFF. CDR3 nucleotide sequence: TGTGCCAGCAGCCAAGCCTTGGCAGCGAACACCGGGGAGCTGTTTTTT.

This clonotype was counted at least ten times. This chain connects TRBV5-1 to TRBJ2-1; possible D gene TRBD1, 5 bases. The CDR3 extends over 13 amino acids. V was shortened by 2 bases and J by 7 bases, with 10 bases between the two germline ends. Germline lookup yields CDR1 SGHRS and CDR2 YFSETQ. The CDR3 nucleotides read TGCGCCAGCAGCTTAAGAACAGGTAATGAGCAGTTCTTC. Amino acids: CASSLRTGNEQFF.

V gene TRBV4-3 combines with J gene TRBJ2-5, with 8 bases aligning to TRBD1. The germline V gene has CDR1 LGHNA and CDR2 YSLEER. This CDR3 is 17 amino acids long. V was clipped by 1 base and J by 4 bases; unmatched bases: 11. The chain's CDR3 is CASSQGPGQVDGETQYF. The CDR3 coding sequence is TGCGCCAGCAGCCAAGGCCCGGGACAGGTGGACGGAGAGACCCAGTACTTC.

V gene TRBV27 combines with J gene TRBJ2-2; possible D gene TRBD2, 7 bases. The V end was cut by 0 bases, the J end by 3 bases, with 14 bases between. CDR3 length: 17 amino acids. CDR1 and CDR2 from the germline V gene are MNHEY and SMNVEV (reference sequence). This CDR3 reads CASSLSIRGADTGELFF. Written as DNA, the CDR3 is TGTGCCAGCAGTTTATCGATTCGGGGGGCAGACACCGGGGAGCTGTTTTTT.

V is TRBV11-3 and J is TRBJ2-5; D may match TRBD1 or TRBD2 (6 bases each). The germline V gene has CDR1 SGHNT and CDR2 YENEEA. Trimming removed 5 bases from V and 4 bases from J, with 11 bases in between. The CDR3 sequence is 13 residues long. CDR3 nucleotide sequence: TGTGCCAGCAGCACCAGGGGAGGAGAGACCCAGTACTTC. It encodes CASSTRGGETQYF.